This T cell receptor beta chain was sequenced during a study of glioma-infiltrating T cells. The iRepertoire nested amplicon-rescue multiplex PCR amplified TCR alpha and beta CDR3s from RNA. TCRdb reprocessed the multiplex PCR reads with MiXCR, giving one entry per CDR3 protein. The data hold more than 350,000 distinct CDR3 sequences, with approximately 42% observed a single time. The CDR3 contains 13 residues. V was clipped by 6 bases and J by 5 bases, with 13 bases between them. Germline V gives CDR1 MNHEY, CDR2 SVGEGT. J is TRBJ2-5 and V is TRBV6-2 or TRBV6-3; possibly TRBD2 for D (6 bases). This clonotype was sampled from a human donor with low-grade glioma or glioblastoma, undergoing nonglioma brain surgery, or in good health (not recorded which). Sequenced material: glioma tissue, nonneoplastic brain tissue, or PBMCs (not recorded which). The CDR3 sequence is CASRSRGGETQYF. The CDR3 DNA reads TGTGCCAGCAGGAGCAGAGGAGGGGAGACCCAGTACTTC.